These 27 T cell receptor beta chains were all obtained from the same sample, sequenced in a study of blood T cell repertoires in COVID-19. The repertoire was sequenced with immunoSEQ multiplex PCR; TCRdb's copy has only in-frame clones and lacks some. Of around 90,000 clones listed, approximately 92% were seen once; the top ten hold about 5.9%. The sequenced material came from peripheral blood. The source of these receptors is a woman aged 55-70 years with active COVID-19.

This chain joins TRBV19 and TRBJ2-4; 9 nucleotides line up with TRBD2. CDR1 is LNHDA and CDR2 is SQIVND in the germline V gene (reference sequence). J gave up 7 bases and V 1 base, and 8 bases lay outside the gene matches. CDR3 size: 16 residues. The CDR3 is CASSIAAGGLRNIQYF. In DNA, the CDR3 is TGTGCCAGTAGTATAGCGGCGGGAGGGCTAAGGAACATTCAGTACTTC.

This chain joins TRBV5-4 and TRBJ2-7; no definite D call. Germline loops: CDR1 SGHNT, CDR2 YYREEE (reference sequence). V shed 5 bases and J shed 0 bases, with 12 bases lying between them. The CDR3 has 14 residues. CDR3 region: CASSPIRSSYEQYF. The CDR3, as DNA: TGTGCCAGCAGTCCAATTAGGAGCTCCTACGAGCAGTACTTC.

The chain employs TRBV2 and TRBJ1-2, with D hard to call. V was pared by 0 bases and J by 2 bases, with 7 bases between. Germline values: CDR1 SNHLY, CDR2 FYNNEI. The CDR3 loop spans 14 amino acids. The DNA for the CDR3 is TGTGCCAGCAGTGAAGCAGGCGGCAACTATGGCTACACCTTC. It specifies CASSEAGGNYGYTF.

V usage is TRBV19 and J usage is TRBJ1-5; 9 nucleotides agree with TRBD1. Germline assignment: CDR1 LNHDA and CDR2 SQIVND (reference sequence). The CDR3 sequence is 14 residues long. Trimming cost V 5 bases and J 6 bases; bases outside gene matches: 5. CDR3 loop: CASSQDRGRQPQHF. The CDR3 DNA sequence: TGTGCCAGTAGTCAGGACAGGGGCCGTCAGCCCCAGCATTTT.

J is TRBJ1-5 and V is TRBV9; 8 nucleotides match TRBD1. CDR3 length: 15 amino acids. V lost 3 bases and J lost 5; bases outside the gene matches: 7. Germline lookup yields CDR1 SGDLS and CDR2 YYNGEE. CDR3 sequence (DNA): TGTGCCAGCAGCGAAGGACAGGGAGGGTATCAGCCCCAGCATTTT. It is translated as CASSEGQGGYQPQHF.

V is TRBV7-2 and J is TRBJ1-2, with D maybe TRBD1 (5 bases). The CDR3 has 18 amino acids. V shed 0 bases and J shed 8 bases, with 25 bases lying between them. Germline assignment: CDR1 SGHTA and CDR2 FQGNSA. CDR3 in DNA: TGTGCCAGCAGCTTAGCGAGGGGAGGATGGCAGGGTATTAACGGCTACACCTTC. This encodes CASSLARGGWQGINGYTF. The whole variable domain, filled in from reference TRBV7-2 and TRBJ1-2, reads GAGVSQSPSNKVTEKGKDVELRCDPISGHTALYWYRQSLGQGLEFLIYFQGNSAPDKSGLPSDRFSAERTGGSVSTLTIQRTQQEDSAVYLCASSLARGGWQGINGYTFGSGTRLTVV.

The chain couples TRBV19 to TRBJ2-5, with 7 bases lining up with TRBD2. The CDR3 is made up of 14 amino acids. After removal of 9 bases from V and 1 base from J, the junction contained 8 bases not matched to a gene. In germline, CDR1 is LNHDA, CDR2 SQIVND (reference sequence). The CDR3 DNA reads TGTGCCAGGCCGGGGGGTTACTCCCAAGAGACCCAGTACTTC. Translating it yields CARPGGYSQETQYF.

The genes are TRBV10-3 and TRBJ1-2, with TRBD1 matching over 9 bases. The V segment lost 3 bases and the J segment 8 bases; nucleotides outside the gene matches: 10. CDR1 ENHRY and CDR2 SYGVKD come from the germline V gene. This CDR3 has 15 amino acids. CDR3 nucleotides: TGTGCCATCAGTGATTCCGGGACAGGGAGACAAGGCTACACCTTC. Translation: CAISDSGTGRQGYTF.

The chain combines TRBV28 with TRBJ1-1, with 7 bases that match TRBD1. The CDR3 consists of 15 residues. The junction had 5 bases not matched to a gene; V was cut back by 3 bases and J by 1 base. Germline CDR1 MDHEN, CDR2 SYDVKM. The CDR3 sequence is CASSFGRQGNTEAFF. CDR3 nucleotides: TGTGCCAGCAGTTTTGGGAGACAGGGGAACACTGAAGCTTTCTTT.

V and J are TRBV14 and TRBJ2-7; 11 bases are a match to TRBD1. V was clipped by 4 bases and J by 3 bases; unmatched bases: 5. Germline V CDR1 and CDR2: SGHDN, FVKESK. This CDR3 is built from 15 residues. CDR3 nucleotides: TGTGCCAGCAGCCGTTTGGGACAGGGGGACTACGAGCAGTACTTC. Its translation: CASSRLGQGDYEQYF.

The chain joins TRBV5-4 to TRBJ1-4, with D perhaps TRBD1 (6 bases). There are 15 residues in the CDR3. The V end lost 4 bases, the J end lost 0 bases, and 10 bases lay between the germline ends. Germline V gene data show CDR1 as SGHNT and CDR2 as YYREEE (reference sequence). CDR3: CASSLGQSTNEKLFF. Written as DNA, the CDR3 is TGTGCCAGCAGCCTAGGACAGTCAACTAATGAAAAACTGTTTTTT.

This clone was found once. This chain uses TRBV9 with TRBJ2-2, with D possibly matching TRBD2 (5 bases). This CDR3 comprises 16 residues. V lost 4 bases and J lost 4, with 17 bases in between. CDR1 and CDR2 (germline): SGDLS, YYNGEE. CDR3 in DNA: TGTGCCAGCAGCAGGATGAATATGGGGAGCACCGGGGAGCTGTTTTTT. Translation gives CASSRMNMGSTGELFF.

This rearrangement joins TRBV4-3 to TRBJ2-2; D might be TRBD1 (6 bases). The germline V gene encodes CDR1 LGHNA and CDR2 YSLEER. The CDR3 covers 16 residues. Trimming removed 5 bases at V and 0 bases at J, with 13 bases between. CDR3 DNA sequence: TGCGCCAGCAGCTGGGGGCAGGGCTCGAACACCGGGGAGCTGTTTTTT. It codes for CASSWGQGSNTGELFF.

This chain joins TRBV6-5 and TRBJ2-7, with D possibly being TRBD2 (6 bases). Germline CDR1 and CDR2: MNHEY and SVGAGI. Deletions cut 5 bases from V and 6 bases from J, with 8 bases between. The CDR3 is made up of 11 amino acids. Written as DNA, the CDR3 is TGTGCCAGCAGTCGGGACTCCGAGCAGTACTTC. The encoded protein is CASSRDSEQYF.

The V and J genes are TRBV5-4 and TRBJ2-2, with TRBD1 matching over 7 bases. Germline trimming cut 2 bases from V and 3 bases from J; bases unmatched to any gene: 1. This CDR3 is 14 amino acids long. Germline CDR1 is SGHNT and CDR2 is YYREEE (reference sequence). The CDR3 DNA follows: TGTGCCAGCAGCTTCGGGACAGACACCGGGGAGCTGTTTTTT. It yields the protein CASSFGTDTGELFF.

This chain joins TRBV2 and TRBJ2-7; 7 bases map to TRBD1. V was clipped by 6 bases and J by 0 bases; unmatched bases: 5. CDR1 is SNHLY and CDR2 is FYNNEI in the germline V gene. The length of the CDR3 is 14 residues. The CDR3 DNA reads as TGTGCCAGCAGCAAAGGGGACAGCTCCTACGAGCAGTACTTC. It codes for CASSKGDSSYEQYF. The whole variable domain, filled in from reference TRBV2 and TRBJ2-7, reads EPEVTQTPSHQVTQMGQEVILRCVPISNHLYFYWYRQILGQKVEFLVSFYNNEISEKSEIFDDQFSVERPDGSNFTLKIRSTKLEDSAMYFCASSKGDSSYEQYFGPGTRLTVT.

The CDR3 region is CASSHWTGGYEQYF. DNA of the CDR3: TGTGCCAGCAGCCATTGGACAGGGGGGTACGAGCAGTACTTC. V gene TRBV7-8 combines with J gene TRBJ2-7, with 10 positions matching TRBD1. The CDR3 totals 14 residues. J gave up 4 bases and V 5 bases, and 5 bases lay outside the gene matches. Germline-derived CDR1 and CDR2 are SGHVS and FQNEAQ.

DNA of the CDR3: TGTGCCATCAGAGGGAGCGGGGGAGGATACAATGAGCAGTTCTTC. It yields the protein CAIRGSGGGYNEQFF. The chain combines TRBV10-3 with TRBJ2-1; TRBD2 matches 8 bases. Germline V gene data show CDR1 as ENHRY and CDR2 as SYGVKD. J gave up 4 bases and V 6 bases, and 8 bases lay outside the gene matches. CDR3 length: 15 amino acids.

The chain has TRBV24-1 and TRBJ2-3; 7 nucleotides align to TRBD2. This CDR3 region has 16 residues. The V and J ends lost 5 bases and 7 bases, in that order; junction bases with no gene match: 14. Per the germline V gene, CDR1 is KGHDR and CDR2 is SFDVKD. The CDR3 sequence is CATSAEGGPVLNTQYF. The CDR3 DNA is TGTGCCACCAGTGCAGAGGGAGGGCCTGTCCTTAATACGCAGTATTTT.

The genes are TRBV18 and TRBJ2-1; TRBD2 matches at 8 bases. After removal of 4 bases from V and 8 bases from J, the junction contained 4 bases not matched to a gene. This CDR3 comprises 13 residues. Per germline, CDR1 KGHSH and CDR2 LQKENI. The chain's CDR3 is CASSLGLGDEQFF. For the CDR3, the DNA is TGTGCCAGCTCACTGGGACTAGGAGATGAGCAGTTCTTC. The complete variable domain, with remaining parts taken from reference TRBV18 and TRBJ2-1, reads NAGVMQNPRHLVRRRGQEARLRCSPMKGHSHVYWYRQLPEEGLKFMVYLQKENIIDESGMPKERFSAEFPKEGPSILRIQQVVRGDSAAYFCASSLGLGDEQFFGPGTRLTVL.

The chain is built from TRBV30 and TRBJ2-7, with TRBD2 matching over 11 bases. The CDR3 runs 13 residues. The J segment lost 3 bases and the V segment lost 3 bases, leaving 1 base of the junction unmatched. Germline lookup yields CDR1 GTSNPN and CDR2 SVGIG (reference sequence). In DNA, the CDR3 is TGTGCCTGGAGGACTAGCGGGGTCTACGAGCAGTACTTC. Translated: CAWRTSGVYEQYF.

Here the CDR3 reads CASSQENLAGTRSYEQYF. CDR3 sequence (DNA): TGTGCCAGCAGCCAAGAAAATCTAGCGGGAACCCGATCCTACGAGCAGTACTTC. This sequence joins TRBV4-2 and TRBJ2-7, with 9 nucleotides matching TRBD2. The CDR3 is 18 amino acids. J gave up 1 base and V 0 bases, and 10 bases lay outside the gene matches. Germline assignment: CDR1 LGHNA and CDR2 YNFKEQ.

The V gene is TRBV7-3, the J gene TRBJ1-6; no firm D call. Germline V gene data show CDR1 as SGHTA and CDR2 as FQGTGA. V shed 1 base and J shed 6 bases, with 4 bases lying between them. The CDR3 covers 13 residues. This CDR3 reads CASSLNTNSPLHF. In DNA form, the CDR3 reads TGTGCCAGCAGCTTAAACACTAATTCACCCCTCCACTTT. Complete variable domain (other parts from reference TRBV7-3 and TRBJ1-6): GAGVSQTPSNKVTEKGKYVELRCDPISGHTALYWYRQSLGQGPEFLIYFQGTGAADDSGLPNDRFFAVRPEGSVSTLKIQRTERGDSAVYLCASSLNTNSPLHFGNGTRLTVT.

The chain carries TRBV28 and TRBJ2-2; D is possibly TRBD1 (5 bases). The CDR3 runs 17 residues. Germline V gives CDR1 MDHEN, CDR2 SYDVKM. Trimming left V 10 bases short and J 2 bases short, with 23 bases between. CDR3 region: CATQSSRAGQNTGELFF. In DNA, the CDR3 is TGTGCCACCCAATCTTCCAGGGCAGGACAAAACACCGGGGAGCTGTTTTTT.

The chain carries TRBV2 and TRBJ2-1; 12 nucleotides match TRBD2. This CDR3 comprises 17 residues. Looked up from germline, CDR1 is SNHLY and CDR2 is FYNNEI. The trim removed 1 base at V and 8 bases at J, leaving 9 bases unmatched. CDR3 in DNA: TGTGCCAGCAGTGAAGGGCTACTAGCGGGGGGCGGGGATGAGCAGTTCTTC. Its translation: CASSEGLLAGGGDEQFF.

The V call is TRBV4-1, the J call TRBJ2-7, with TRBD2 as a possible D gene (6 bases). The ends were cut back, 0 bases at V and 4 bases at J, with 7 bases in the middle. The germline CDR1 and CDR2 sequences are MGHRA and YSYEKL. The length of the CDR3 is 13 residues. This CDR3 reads CASSQDGGYEQYF. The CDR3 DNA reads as TGCGCCAGCAGCCAAGATGGGGGGTACGAGCAGTACTTC.

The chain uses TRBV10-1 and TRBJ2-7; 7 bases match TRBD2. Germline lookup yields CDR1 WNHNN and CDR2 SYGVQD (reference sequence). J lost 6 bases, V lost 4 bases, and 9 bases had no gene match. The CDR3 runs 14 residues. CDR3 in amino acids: CASSAFAGATEQYF. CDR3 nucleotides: TGCGCCAGCAGTGCGTTTGCGGGAGCTACCGAGCAGTACTTC.